This T cell receptor (beta chain) was retrieved from a study of human CD8 memory T cell subsets. UMI-labeled 5' RACE was the method by which TCR beta libraries were made. From its re-call of the 5' RACE reads, TCRdb lists each CDR3 protein once, without DNA. The sample yields roughly 4,000 distinct CDR3 sequences, of which the top ten take up approximately 31%. Note on this clonotype: Its target is unknown.

Enrichment for total CD8+ T cells was performed by negative magnetic separation. General study results and limits: Overlapping only minimally, the repertoires of stem-like memory and precursor exhausted T cells were largely separate from each other.

The source of this sequence is a human donor in good health. The sequencing input was CD8+ T cells from PBMCs.

The CDR3 loop is CASSTQGGSYNEQFF. The J gene is TRBJ2-1, the V gene TRBV2. Germline V lookup: CDR1 SNHLY, CDR2 FYNNEI. The CDR3 loop spans 15 amino acids.